This record concerns one T cell receptor beta chain sequence. What it recognizes is unknown. This CDR3 comprises 14 residues. Per germline, CDR1 MDHEN and CDR2 SYDVKM. The germline V and J ends were trimmed by 2 bases and 8 bases, with 15 bases remaining between them. The sample belongs to a study of T cell responses to AZD1222 COVID-19 vaccine. Study-wide results and limits: There were mostly white British donors and more females than males, and clonal diversity was possibly underestimated. Baseline serostatus was positive in only six AZD1222 recipients. Spike-specific TCR breadth and depth were elevated following two AZD1222 doses. Distributed over spike, vaccine-associated CD4 TCRs predominated at 160-218 and 743-854.

Profiling relied on immunoSEQ multiplex PCR, and the TCRdb table lists in-frame clones only, not all of them. The data show 100,000 or so clones, roughly 90% seen once. J is TRBJ1-2 and V is TRBV28; D unresolved. This specimen consisted of peripheral blood, obtained on day 0 of AZD1222 vaccination. This TCR was sampled from an adult in good health. The CDR3 DNA follows: TGTGCCAGCAGTTTAGACAACCTCCTGAGGGGCTACACCTTC. Protein sequence: CASSLDNLLRGYTF.